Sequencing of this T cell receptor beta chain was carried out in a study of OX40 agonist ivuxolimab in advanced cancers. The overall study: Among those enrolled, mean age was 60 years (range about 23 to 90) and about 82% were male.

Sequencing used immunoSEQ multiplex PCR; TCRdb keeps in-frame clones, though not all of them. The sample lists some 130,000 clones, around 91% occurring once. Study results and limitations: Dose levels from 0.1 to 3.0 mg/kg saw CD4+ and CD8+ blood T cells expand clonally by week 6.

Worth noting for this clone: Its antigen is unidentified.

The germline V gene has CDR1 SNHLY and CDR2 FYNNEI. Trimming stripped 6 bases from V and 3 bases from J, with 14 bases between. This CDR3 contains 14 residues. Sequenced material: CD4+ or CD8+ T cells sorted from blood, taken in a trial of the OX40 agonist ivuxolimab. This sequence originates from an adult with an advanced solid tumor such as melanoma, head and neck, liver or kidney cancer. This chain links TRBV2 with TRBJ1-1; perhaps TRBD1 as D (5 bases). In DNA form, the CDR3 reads TGTGCCAGCAGATTCCCCCGAGGGGACACTGAAGCTTTCTTT. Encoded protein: CASRFPRGDTEAFF.